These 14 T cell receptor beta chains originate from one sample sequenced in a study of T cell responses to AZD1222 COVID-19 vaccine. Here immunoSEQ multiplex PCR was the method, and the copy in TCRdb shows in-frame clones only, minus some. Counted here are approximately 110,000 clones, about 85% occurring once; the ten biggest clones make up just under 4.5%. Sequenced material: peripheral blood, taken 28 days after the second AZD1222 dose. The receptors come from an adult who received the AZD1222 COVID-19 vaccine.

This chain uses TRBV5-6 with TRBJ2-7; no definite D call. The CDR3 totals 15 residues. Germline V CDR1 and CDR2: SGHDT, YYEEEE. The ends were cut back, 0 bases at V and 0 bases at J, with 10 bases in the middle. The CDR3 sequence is CASSLGLDPSYEQYF. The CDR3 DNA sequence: TGTGCCAGCAGCTTGGGGTTGGACCCCTCCTACGAGCAGTACTTC.

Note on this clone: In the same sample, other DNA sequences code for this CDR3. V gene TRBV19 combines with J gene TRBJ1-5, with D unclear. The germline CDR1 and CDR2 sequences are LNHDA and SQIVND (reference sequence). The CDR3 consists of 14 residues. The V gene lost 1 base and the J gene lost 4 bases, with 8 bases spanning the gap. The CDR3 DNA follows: TGTGCCAGTAGTATAGCCGGGTCAAATCAGCCCCAGCATTTT. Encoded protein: CASSIAGSNQPQHF. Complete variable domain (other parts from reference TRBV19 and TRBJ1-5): DGGITQSPKYLFRKEGQNVTLSCEQNLNHDAMYWYRQDPGQGLRLIYYSQIVNDFQKGDIAEGYSVSREKKESFPLTVTSAQKNPTAFYLCASSIAGSNQPQHFGDGTRLSIL.

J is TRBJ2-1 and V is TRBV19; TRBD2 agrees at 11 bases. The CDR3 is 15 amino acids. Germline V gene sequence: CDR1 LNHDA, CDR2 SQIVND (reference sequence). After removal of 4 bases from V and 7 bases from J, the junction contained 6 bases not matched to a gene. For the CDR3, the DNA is TGTGCCAGTAGTACGTCCGGGACTAGCGGTAATGAGCAGTTCTTC. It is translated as CASSTSGTSGNEQFF.

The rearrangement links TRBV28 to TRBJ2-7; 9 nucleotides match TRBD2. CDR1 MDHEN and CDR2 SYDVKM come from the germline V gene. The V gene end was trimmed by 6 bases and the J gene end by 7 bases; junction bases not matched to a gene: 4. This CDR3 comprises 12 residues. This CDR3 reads CASSAGGREQYF. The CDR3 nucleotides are TGTGCCAGCAGCGCGGGGGGGCGGGAGCAGTACTTC.

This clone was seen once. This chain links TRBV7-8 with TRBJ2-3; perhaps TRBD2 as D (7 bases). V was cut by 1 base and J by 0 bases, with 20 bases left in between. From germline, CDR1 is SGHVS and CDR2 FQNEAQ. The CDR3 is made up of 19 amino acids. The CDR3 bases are TGTGCCAGCAGCTTAGACGGGGGGCGCTCCCTTCCCAGCACAGATACGCAGTATTTT. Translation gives CASSLDGGRSLPSTDTQYF.

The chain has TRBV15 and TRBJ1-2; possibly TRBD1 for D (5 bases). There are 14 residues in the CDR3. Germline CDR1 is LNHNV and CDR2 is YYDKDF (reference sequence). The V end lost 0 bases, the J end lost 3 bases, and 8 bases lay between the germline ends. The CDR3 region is CATSRDPTDYGYTF. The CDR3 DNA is TGTGCCACCAGCAGAGATCCGACAGACTATGGCTACACCTTC. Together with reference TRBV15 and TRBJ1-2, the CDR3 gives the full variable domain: DAMVIQNPRYQVTQFGKPVTLSCSQTLNHNVMYWYQQKSSQAPKLLFHYYDKDFNNEADTPDNFQSRRPNTSFCFLDIRSPGLGDTAMYLCATSRDPTDYGYTFGSGTRLTVV.

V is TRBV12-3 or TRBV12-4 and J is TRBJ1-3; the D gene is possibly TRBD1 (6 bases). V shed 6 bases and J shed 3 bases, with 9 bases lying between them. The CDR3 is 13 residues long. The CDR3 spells CASRPTGGNTIYF. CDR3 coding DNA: TGTGCCAGCAGACCGACAGGTGGAAACACCATATATTTT.

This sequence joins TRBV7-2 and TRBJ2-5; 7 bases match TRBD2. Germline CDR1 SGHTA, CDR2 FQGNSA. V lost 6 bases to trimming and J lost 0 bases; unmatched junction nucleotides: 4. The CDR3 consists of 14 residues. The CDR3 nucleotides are TGTGCCAGCAGACGAACTAGCGACCAAGAGACCCAGTACTTC. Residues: CASRRTSDQETQYF.

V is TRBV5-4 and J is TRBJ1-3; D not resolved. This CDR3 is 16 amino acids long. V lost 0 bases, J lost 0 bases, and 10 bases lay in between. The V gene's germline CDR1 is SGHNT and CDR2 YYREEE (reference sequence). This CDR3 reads CASSLAGQVSGNTIYF. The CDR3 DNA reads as TGTGCCAGCAGCTTGGCCGGGCAGGTCTCTGGAAACACCATATATTTT.

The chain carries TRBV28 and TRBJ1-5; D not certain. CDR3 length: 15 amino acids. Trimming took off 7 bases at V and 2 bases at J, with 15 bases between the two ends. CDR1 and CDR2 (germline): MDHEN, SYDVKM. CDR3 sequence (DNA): TGTGCCAGCACCTCTCCGGGATTGGGCAATCAGCCCCAGCATTTT. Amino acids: CASTSPGLGNQPQHF.

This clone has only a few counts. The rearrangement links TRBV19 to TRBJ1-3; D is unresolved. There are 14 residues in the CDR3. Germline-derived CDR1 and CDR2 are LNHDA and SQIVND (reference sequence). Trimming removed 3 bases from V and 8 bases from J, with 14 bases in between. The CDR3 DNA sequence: TGTGCCAGTAGTATCCCCCGCCGAGAGGACACCATATATTTT. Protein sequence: CASSIPRREDTIYF.

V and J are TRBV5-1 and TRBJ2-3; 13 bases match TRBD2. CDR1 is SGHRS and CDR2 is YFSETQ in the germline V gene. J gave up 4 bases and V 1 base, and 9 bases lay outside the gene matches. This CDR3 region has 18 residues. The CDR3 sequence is CASSLTGLAGTQADTQYF. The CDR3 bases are TGCGCCAGCAGCTTGACGGGACTAGCGGGAACCCAGGCAGATACGCAGTATTTT.

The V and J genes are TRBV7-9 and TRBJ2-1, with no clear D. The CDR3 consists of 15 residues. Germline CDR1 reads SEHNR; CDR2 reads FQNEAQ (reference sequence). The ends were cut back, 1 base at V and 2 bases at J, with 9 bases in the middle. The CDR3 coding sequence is TGTGCCAGCAGCTTAGGACTGGTTCCCTACAATGAGCAGTTCTTC. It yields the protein CASSLGLVPYNEQFF.

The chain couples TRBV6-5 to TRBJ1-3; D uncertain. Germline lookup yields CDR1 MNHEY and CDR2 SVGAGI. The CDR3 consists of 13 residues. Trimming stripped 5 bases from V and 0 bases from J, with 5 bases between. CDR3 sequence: CASSQSSGNTIYF. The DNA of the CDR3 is TGTGCCAGCAGTCAGAGCTCTGGAAACACCATATATTTT.